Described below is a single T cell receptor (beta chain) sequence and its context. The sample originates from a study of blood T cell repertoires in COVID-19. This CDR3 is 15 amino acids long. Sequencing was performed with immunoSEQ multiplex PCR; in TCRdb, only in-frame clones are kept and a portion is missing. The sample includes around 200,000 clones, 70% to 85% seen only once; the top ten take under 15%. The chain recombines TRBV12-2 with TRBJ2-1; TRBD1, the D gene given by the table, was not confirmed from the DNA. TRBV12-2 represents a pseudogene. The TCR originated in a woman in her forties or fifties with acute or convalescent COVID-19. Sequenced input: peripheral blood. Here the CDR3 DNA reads TGTGCAAGTCGCCCAGAGGGGGCGGCCTACAATGAGCAGTTCTTC. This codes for CASRPEGAAYNEQFF.